What follows is one T cell receptor (beta chain) and its context. This specimen comes from a study of blood T cell repertoires in COVID-19. About the research overall: Samples of COVID-19 (acute and convalescent) were obtained from the United States, Italy and Spain. PBMCs, B-cell-depleted T cells, or T cells were the source of the cDNA or gDNA that made up the material.

In the original workflow: Nucleated cell number was recorded as an estimate derived from reference gene primer amplification. Assay: immunoSEQ multiplex PCR; the TCRdb copy retains only in-frame clones and omits some. The V and J calls and clone size were taken over from that table, and D and trimming were inferred from the DNA. The sample records 180,000 or so clones, approximately 86% being singletons. This CDR3 spans 13 amino acids. Trimming removed 3 bases from V and 5 bases from J, with 8 bases in between. The chain uses TRBV12-3 or TRBV12-4 and TRBJ1-5; a weak D match, TRBD1 (5 bases). This clonotype was sampled from a woman between 50 and 59 years old with acute or convalescent COVID-19. Material: peripheral blood. Written as DNA, the CDR3 is TGTGCCAGCAGTTTGGGGGGGGATCAGCCCCAGCATTTT. It codes for CASSLGGDQPQHF.